These 14 T cell receptor beta chains came from one sample sequenced in a study of T cell changes during pregnancy in multiple sclerosis. Libraries were prepared by immunoSEQ multiplex PCR; TCRdb keeps only in-frame clonotypes and omits some of them. The sample has about 79,000 clones, around 93% seen once. The sequencing here drew on peripheral blood, taken in the second trimester of pregnancy. The source of these receptors is a female donor in good health, enrolled as a control in a pregnancy study.

V is TRBV6-1 and J is TRBJ1-2, with D perhaps TRBD1 (6 bases). CDR1 is MNHNS, CDR2 SASEGT, per germline. The CDR3 contains 14 residues. Trimming shortened V by 4 bases and J by 10 bases, and 19 bases separated the two germline ends. CDR3 amino acids: CASSGLTGNGDYTF. The DNA for the CDR3 is TGTGCCAGCAGTGGGTTAACAGGGAATGGCGACTACACCTTC.

V and J are TRBV30 and TRBJ1-5; TRBD1 agrees at 7 bases. The CDR3 runs to 18 residues. The J segment lost 0 bases and the V segment lost 2 bases, leaving 13 bases of the junction unmatched. Germline V lookup: CDR1 GTSNPN, CDR2 SVGIG (reference sequence). The CDR3 DNA follows: TGTGCCTGGAGTCCATCCCGGGACAGTGGGTATAGCAATCAGCCCCAGCATTTT. Translation: CAWSPSRDSGYSNQPQHF.

The rearrangement joins TRBV10-1 to TRBJ1-2; 7 bases match TRBD1. The CDR3 length is 12 residues. Per germline, CDR1 WNHNN and CDR2 SYGVQD (reference sequence). The junction had 4 bases not matched to a gene; V was cut back by 10 bases and J by 2 bases. CDR3 protein: CATNRGNYGYTF. As DNA, the CDR3 is TGCGCCACAAACAGGGGAAACTATGGCTACACCTTC.

This clone was picked up one time. Written as DNA, the CDR3 is TGCGCCAGCAGCCAAGACTCACAGGGGTACTATGGCTACACCTTC. This translates into CASSQDSQGYYGYTF. The chain joins TRBV4-3 to TRBJ1-2; 7 bases map to TRBD1. With 0 bases clipped from V and 3 bases from J, the junction kept 4 bases outside the gene matches. This CDR3 has 15 residues. Germline CDR1 is LGHNA and CDR2 is YSLEER.

This chain connects TRBV4-1 to TRBJ1-4, with 7 bases aligning to TRBD1. The CDR3 is made up of 15 amino acids. Germline V gene data show CDR1 as MGHRA and CDR2 as YSYEKL. V dropped 4 bases and J dropped 5; count of bases not matched to a gene: 7. Here the CDR3 reads CASSPRDSTNEKLFF. The CDR3 nucleotides are TGCGCCAGCAGCCCGAGGGACAGTACCAATGAAAAACTGTTTTTT.

The chain joins TRBV2 to TRBJ1-4; TRBD1 might be the D (6 bases). CDR3 length: 15 amino acids. The germline V gene has CDR1 SNHLY and CDR2 FYNNEI. V lost 6 bases to trimming and J lost 7 bases, with 18 bases between them. CDR3 coding DNA: TGTGCCAGCAGCTTACAGGGACAATCGGTTGAAAAACTGTTTTTT. It codes for CASSLQGQSVEKLFF.

This sequence joins TRBV7-9 and TRBJ1-5; 9 positions agree with TRBD1. V dropped 5 bases and J dropped 8; count of bases not matched to a gene: 7. The length of the CDR3 is 14 residues. Germline V lookup: CDR1 SEHNR, CDR2 FQNEAQ (reference sequence). The CDR3 region has the DNA TGTGCCAGCAGCGTTACAGGGGGCGCAGAGCCCCAGCATTTT. It encodes CASSVTGGAEPQHF.

CDR3 sequence: CASSQDGQGTNEKLFF. DNA for the CDR3: TGCGCCAGCAGCCAAGATGGGCAGGGAACTAATGAAAAACTGTTTTTT. The genes are TRBV4-1 and TRBJ1-4; a weak D match, TRBD1 (5 bases). The CDR3 is 16 residues long. V was clipped by 0 bases and J by 1 base, with 9 bases between them. Per the germline V gene, CDR1 is MGHRA and CDR2 is YSYEKL.

This rearrangement joins TRBV11-3 to TRBJ2-7; 10 bases match TRBD1. Germline assignment: CDR1 SGHNT and CDR2 YENEEA. The CDR3 runs to 14 residues. V gave up 8 bases and J gave up 0 bases; unmatched junction bases: 4. CDR3 amino acids: CASDRGQNSYEQYF. The CDR3 coding sequence is TGTGCCAGCGACAGGGGGCAGAACTCCTACGAGCAGTACTTC.

The chain links TRBV4-3 to TRBJ1-6; D uncertain. Germline CDR1 and CDR2: LGHNA and YSLEER. V lost 0 bases and J 9 bases, leaving 9 bases between the germline ends. The CDR3 runs 14 residues. The CDR3 reads CASSQEGRGSPLHF. DNA for the CDR3: TGCGCCAGCAGCCAAGAGGGTCGGGGTTCACCCCTCCACTTT.

This rearrangement joins TRBV7-3 to TRBJ2-2; weak D call: TRBD2 (7 bases). V lost 2 bases to trimming and J lost 5 bases, with 15 bases between them. This CDR3 spans 16 amino acids. Germline V gene data show CDR1 as SGHTA and CDR2 as FQGTGA. CDR3 sequence (DNA): TGTGCCAGCAGCTTATGGGGCAGGGGAGGGACCGGGGAGCTGTTTTTT. It translates to CASSLWGRGGTGELFF.

This clone was detected once. The gene calls are TRBV9 and TRBJ1-3, with D possibly being TRBD1 (5 bases). The CDR3 has 17 amino acids. V was clipped by 0 bases and J by 0 bases, with 13 bases between them. Germline V CDR1 and CDR2: SGDLS, YYNGEE. CDR3 residues: CASSVEVGASSGNTIYF. CDR3 sequence (DNA): TGTGCCAGCAGCGTAGAAGTAGGGGCCAGCTCTGGAAACACCATATATTTT.

The DNA of the CDR3 is TGTGCCACCCGGGACTTTTTCACAGATACGCAGTATTTT. Translating gives CATRDFFTDTQYF. The genes are TRBV4-2 and TRBJ2-3; weak D call: TRBD2 (6 bases). The ends were cut back, 10 bases at V and 2 bases at J, with 13 bases in the middle. Germline values: CDR1 LGHNA, CDR2 YNFKEQ. This CDR3 is built from 13 residues.

The J gene is TRBJ1-6, the V gene TRBV5-4; TRBD1 aligns across 7 bases. The ends lost 0 bases at V and 5 bases at J; junction bases unmatched: 2. The CDR3 sequence is 15 residues long. Germline CDR1 and CDR2: SGHNT and YYREEE (reference sequence). In DNA form, the CDR3 reads TGTGCCAGCAGCTTGGAAGGGGGCCATAATTCACCCCTCCACTTT. Amino acid sequence: CASSLEGGHNSPLHF.